This T cell receptor (beta chain) came from a study of vaccination effects on CD4 cells after COVID-19. On the study more broadly: Two-dose BNT162b2 or mRNA-1273 vaccination was given to participants.

There are 12 residues in the CDR3. The germline V gene encodes CDR1 SNHLY and CDR2 FYNNEI. Trimming took 3 bases from V and 2 from J, leaving 4 bases between them. This clone was detected a few times. Its matching antigen is unknown. Before sequencing, viral peptide pools were used by the ViraFEST assay to expand antigen-specific CD4+ T cells. Scientists isolated CD4+ T cells after an approximately 11-day culture period ended. Vaccinees lacked prior SARS-CoV-2 infection and tested negative for nucleocapsid antibodies. The study, taken as a whole, reports: Cross-reaction with common cold coronaviruses was seen in only 1 of 255 vaccine-induced clones from healthy vaccinees. Few convalescent patients were studied, and early post-infection samples were lacking.

Method: immunoSEQ multiplex PCR; TCRdb's copy keeps in-frame clones and lacks some. The table shows roughly 45,000 clones, with 70% to 80% occurring only once. The clonotype was recovered from a human donor who received a COVID-19 vaccine. The chain combines TRBV2 with TRBJ1-2; no definite D call. Here the sequenced sample was CD4+ T cells from PBMCs cultured with SARS-CoV-2 spike peptides, taken before COVID-19 vaccination. CDR3 DNA: TGTGCCAGCAGTGATGCGAACTATGGCTACACCTTC. Protein sequence: CASSDANYGYTF.